Following are 28 T cell receptor beta chains from one sample sequenced in a study of molecular identifiers for immune sequencing clone quantification. One entry per CDR3 protein, called by TCRdb with MiXCR from the PCR reads. Of about 97,000 distinct CDR3 sequences in the sample, 20% to 25% were seen once. Sequencing was carried out using naive CD8+ T cells from blood, with Jurkat cell RNA spiked in. Subset specified: FACS-sorted CD8+CD4-CCR7+CD45RA+ naive T cells. These receptors originate from a human donor in good health. Some libraries in this study had Jurkat cell RNA spiked in.

This clonotype was seen ten or more times. CDR3 region: CSASSGTSTNYEQYF. DNA for the CDR3: TGCAGTGCTAGCTCCGGGACTAGCACCAATTACGAGCAGTACTTC. The chain carries TRBV20-1 and TRBJ2-7; 9 bases are a match to TRBD2. The germline gives CDR1 DFQATT, CDR2 SNEGSKA (reference sequence). V lost 3 bases, J lost 4 bases, and 10 bases stayed unmatched. The CDR3 is 15 amino acids.

This clonotype was seen ten or more times. This chain joins TRBV5-6 and TRBJ2-7; 11 nucleotides align to TRBD1. The CDR3 spans 15 residues. Trimming took 1 base from V and 3 from J; bases not matched to a gene: 3. The V gene's germline CDR1 is SGHDT and CDR2 YYEEEE. The CDR3 nucleotides read TGTGCCAGCAGCTTGTCCGGGACAGGGGGCTACGAGCAGTACTTC. This codes for CASSLSGTGGYEQYF.

In its sample, this clonotype was seen many times. This chain uses TRBV6-5 with TRBJ2-7; D may match TRBD1 or TRBD2 (5 bases each). CDR3 length: 13 residues. V lost 6 bases and J 5 bases, leaving 14 bases between the germline ends. Germline values: CDR1 MNHEY, CDR2 SVGAGI. The CDR3 reads CASSRGPDHEQYF. CDR3 DNA sequence: TGTGCCAGCAGCCGGGGCCCAGACCACGAGCAGTACTTC.

This clonotype has ten or more counts. This sequence joins TRBV29-1 and TRBJ2-7, with D unresolved. Deletions cut 6 bases from V and 3 bases from J, with 9 bases between. CDR3 length: 11 residues. Germline lookup yields CDR1 SQVTM and CDR2 ANQGSEA. The CDR3 DNA reads TGCAGCGTATCGGCGGACTACGAGCAGTACTTC. It is translated as CSVSADYEQYF.

This clonotype was detected ten times or more. The chain employs TRBV5-1 and TRBJ1-1, with D uncertain. The CDR3 runs 16 residues. The ends were cut back, 4 bases at V and 2 bases at J, with 18 bases in the middle. The germline gives CDR1 SGHRS, CDR2 YFSETQ. The CDR3 sequence: CASSLKSGDKNTEAFF. DNA for the CDR3: TGCGCCAGCAGCCTTAAATCCGGGGATAAAAACACTGAAGCTTTCTTT.

This clonotype has ten or more counts. CDR3 loop: CASSQSTGRATNEKLFF. CDR3 coding DNA: TGCGCCAGCAGTCAGTCGACAGGGCGGGCTACTAATGAAAAACTGTTTTTT. The chain uses TRBV23-1 and TRBJ1-4; 7 bases line up with TRBD1. TRBV23-1 is reported as an ORF; its role is uncertain. With 3 bases clipped from V and 2 bases from J, the junction kept 9 bases outside the gene matches. The CDR3 runs to 17 residues.

This clonotype was counted many times. As DNA, the CDR3 is TGTGCCAGCAGTTTCGCCCGGGACTATAACACTGAAGCTTTCTTT. Translation: CASSFARDYNTEAFF. This chain connects TRBV12-3 or TRBV12-4 to TRBJ1-1; TRBD1 might be the D (5 bases). This CDR3 comprises 15 residues. Trimming stripped 3 bases from V and 2 bases from J, with 13 bases between.

This clonotype was recorded many times. The chain combines TRBV5-1 with TRBJ1-1, with D hard to call. Germline CDR1 is SGHRS and CDR2 is YFSETQ. CDR3 size: 10 residues. The V and J ends lost 9 bases and 7 bases respectively, with 10 bases between them. CDR3 sequence: CANLDHEAFF. CDR3 sequence (DNA): TGCGCCAACCTGGACCATGAAGCTTTCTTT.

The CDR3 sequence is CASSQGLMNYEQYF. The CDR3 coding sequence is TGTGCCAGCAGCCAGGGATTGATGAACTACGAGCAGTACTTC. The chain recombines TRBV7-2 with TRBJ2-7, with D possibly TRBD1 on 5 matching bases. The CDR3 extends over 14 amino acids. The V gene lost 5 bases and the J gene lost 3 bases, with 14 bases spanning the gap. The V gene's germline CDR1 is SGHTA and CDR2 FQGNSA.

This clonotype was counted many times. The chain carries TRBV23-1 and TRBJ2-7, with D perhaps matching TRBD2 (7 bases). TRBV23-1 is labeled an ORF, and its function is uncertain. CDR3 length: 16 residues. V was cut by 2 bases and J by 3 bases, with 17 bases left in between. Here the CDR3 reads CASSQGGAPDLYEQYF. The CDR3, as DNA: TGCGCCAGCAGTCAAGGGGGGGCTCCCGACCTCTACGAGCAGTACTTC.

A note on this clonotype: A much larger clonotype is one base distant, so this may be a read error. The chain couples TRBV24-1 to TRBJ2-3; D is possibly TRBD2 (6 bases). The CDR3 runs 15 residues. The germline gives CDR1 KGHDR, CDR2 SFDVKD. The CDR3 spells CVTSDSTGGTDTQYF. CDR3 nucleotide sequence: TGTGTCACCAGTGATTCTACGGGGGGCACAGATACGCAGTATTTT.

At least ten counts were recorded for this clonotype. This sequence joins TRBV6-5 and TRBJ2-7; 8 bases are shared with TRBD1. This CDR3 comprises 15 residues. Unmatched junction bases numbered 7, after V lost 3 bases and J lost 3 bases. Germline V lookup: CDR1 MNHEY, CDR2 SVGAGI. CDR3 DNA: TGTGCCAGCAGTTATCCGGGACAGGTTGTCTACGAGCAGTACTTC. This codes for CASSYPGQVVYEQYF.

This clonotype was recorded at least ten times. This chain connects TRBV4-1 to TRBJ2-7; 10 bases map to TRBD1. The CDR3 contains 15 residues. J gave up 6 bases and V 4 bases, and 9 bases lay outside the gene matches. Germline CDR1 and CDR2: MGHRA and YSYEKL. The CDR3 spells CASSPRQGARLEQYF. CDR3 bases: TGCGCCAGCAGCCCTAGACAGGGGGCGCGGCTCGAGCAGTACTTC.

In this sample, this clonotype turned up many times. This chain uses TRBV6-1 with TRBJ1-2; D gene uncertain. V lost 1 base and J lost 0, with 6 bases in between. This CDR3 comprises 14 residues. CDR1 and CDR2 from the germline V gene are MNHNS and SASEGT. The CDR3 is CASSEEVANYGYTF. DNA of the CDR3: TGTGCCAGCAGTGAAGAGGTAGCTAACTATGGCTACACCTTC.

This clonotype turned up a few times. The CDR3: CASSQLMDRVYEQYF. The CDR3 DNA follows: TGCGCCAGCAGCCAACTCATGGACAGGGTCTACGAGCAGTACTTC. V and J are TRBV4-3 and TRBJ2-7, with 8 bases matching TRBD1. The CDR3 contains 15 residues. J lost 3 bases, V lost 2 bases, and 6 bases had no gene match. The V gene's germline CDR1 is LGHNA and CDR2 YSLEER.

This sequence joins TRBV2 and TRBJ1-6; tentative D call: TRBD1 (5 bases). V dropped 8 bases and J dropped 10 bases, with 21 bases sitting between them. The CDR3 consists of 15 residues. Per germline, CDR1 SNHLY and CDR2 FYNNEI. The chain's CDR3 is CASCPGGHSNSPLHF. The CDR3 nucleotides are TGTGCCAGCTGCCCCGGTGGACACTCAAACTCACCCCTCCACTTT.

This clonotype was detected many times. J is TRBJ2-7 and V is TRBV7-2; 12 bases align to TRBD2. CDR3 length equals 16 residues. Germline loops: CDR1 SGHTA, CDR2 FQGNSA. After removal of 5 bases from V and 5 bases from J, the junction contained 10 bases not matched to a gene. The CDR3 loop reads CASSPTSGGTEDEQYF. CDR3 nucleotide sequence: TGTGCCAGCAGCCCTACTAGCGGGGGGACGGAGGACGAGCAGTACTTC.

This chain uses TRBV19 with TRBJ2-7; maybe TRBD1 (6 bases). CDR1 is LNHDA and CDR2 is SQIVND in the germline V gene (reference sequence). Deletions cut 2 bases from V and 5 bases from J, with 13 bases between. CDR3 size: 14 residues. CDR3 DNA: TGTGCCAGTAGTATAAACAGGGCAATCGACGAGCAGTACTTC. The encoded protein is CASSINRAIDEQYF.

On this clonotype: This may be a read error: a much more frequent sequence differs by one nucleotide. The chain has TRBV15 and TRBJ1-4, with D uncertain. The CDR3 has 16 residues. CDR1 is LNHNV and CDR2 is YYDKDF in the germline V gene (reference sequence). The germline V and J ends were trimmed by 5 bases and 5 bases, with 18 bases remaining between them. CDR3 sequence reads: CATSAPREGSNEKLFF. As DNA, the CDR3 is TGTGCCACCAGCGCCCCACGGGAGGGTTCAAATGAAAAACTGTTTTTT.

This clonotype was seen at least ten times. The chain couples TRBV2 to TRBJ1-2, with TRBD1 matching over 9 bases. The length of the CDR3 is 15 residues. Germline CDR1 SNHLY, CDR2 FYNNEI. V was clipped by 2 bases and J by 8 bases; unmatched bases: 9. The CDR3 DNA follows: TGTGCCAGCAGTGAAATCAGGACAGGGGTTCAAGGCTACACCTTC. Protein sequence: CASSEIRTGVQGYTF.

In its sample, this clonotype was seen many times. This chain links TRBV4-1 with TRBJ1-5, with a possible D match to TRBD1 (6 bases). Germline V gene data show CDR1 as MGHRA and CDR2 as YSYEKL. V was trimmed by 3 bases and J by 6 bases, leaving 15 bases between them. The CDR3 sequence is 15 residues long. For the CDR3, the DNA is TGCGCCAGCAGCCATCCTTGGGGGCAAGGTCAGCCCCAGCATTTT. It encodes CASSHPWGQGQPQHF.

Remarks on this clonotype: The CDR3 does not close with the conserved phenylalanine or tryptophan, likely indicating a read error. The DNA is left out, because the CDR3 cannot be placed on it with certainty; the CDR3 is given as TCRdb lists it. The V and J genes are TRBV6-5 and TRBJ1-1. In germline, CDR1 is MNHEY, CDR2 SVGAGI. The CDR3 has 11 residues if both end residues are counted. CDR3 sequence: CASSFASEALC.

The table lists this clonotype with many counts. This chain joins TRBV27 and TRBJ2-3; no reliable D call. The germline CDR1 and CDR2 sequences are MNHEY and SMNVEV (reference sequence). The CDR3 covers 12 residues. V shed 7 bases and J shed 2 bases, with 7 bases lying between them. CDR3: CASTSPTDTQYF. CDR3 coding DNA: TGTGCCAGCACCTCCCCCACAGATACGCAGTATTTT.

The table lists this clonotype with many counts. This chain uses TRBV5-1 with TRBJ2-7, with D uncertain. The V and J ends lost 4 bases and 4 bases respectively, with 15 bases between them. From germline, CDR1 is SGHRS and CDR2 YFSETQ. CDR3 size: 14 residues. The CDR3 nucleotides are TGCGCCAGCAGCGCCGTGTCCCCGGCGTACGAGCAGTACTTC. It encodes CASSAVSPAYEQYF.

This clonotype was detected ten times or more. V gene TRBV7-9 combines with J gene TRBJ2-1; D call uncertain. Trimming stripped 1 base from V and 7 bases from J, with 5 bases between. The CDR3 runs 12 residues. Germline CDR1 SEHNR, CDR2 FQNEAQ (reference sequence). The CDR3 bases are TGTGCCAGCAGCTTAGAATCTAATGAGCAGTTCTTC. Protein: CASSLESNEQFF. Together with reference TRBV7-9 and TRBJ2-1, the CDR3 gives the full variable domain: DTGVSQNPRHKITKRGQNVTFRCDPISEHNRLYWYRQTLGQGPEFLTYFQNEAQLEKSRLLSDRFSAERPKGSFSTLEIQRTEQGDSAMYLCASSLESNEQFFGPGTRLTVL.

This clonotype appeared a single time. The chain is built from TRBV19 and TRBJ1-1; no definite D call. V gave up 9 bases and J gave up 2 bases, with 10 bases separating them. Germline V gives CDR1 LNHDA, CDR2 SQIVND (reference sequence). This CDR3 contains 12 residues. This CDR3 is CASRFGNTEAFF. CDR3 bases: TGTGCCAGCCGCTTCGGAAACACTGAAGCTTTCTTT.

Turning to this clonotype: This sequence may be a read error, since a much larger clone differs from it by one base. The J gene is TRBJ2-3, the V gene TRBV14; 7 bases match TRBD1. Per the germline V gene, CDR1 is SGHDN and CDR2 is FVKESK. The CDR3 sequence is 16 residues long. The CDR3 DNA follows: TGTGCCAGCAGCCAGGCGACAGGGCATGTCACAGATTCGCAGTATTTT. It is translated as CASSQATGHVTDSQYF. The full variable domain, completed using reference TRBV14 and TRBJ2-3, is EAGVTQFPSHSVIEKGQTVTLRCDPISGHDNLYWYRRVMGKEIKFLLHFVKESKQDESGMPNNRFLAERTGGTYSTLKVQPAELEDSGVYFCASSQATGHVTDSQYFGPGTRLTVL.

This clonotype was found once. A much larger clone lies one base from this, so it may be a read error. The chain has TRBV5-1 and TRBJ2-1; D may be TRBD1 or TRBD2 (6 bases each). Trimming left V 4 bases short and J 10 bases short, with 15 bases between. This CDR3 contains 13 residues. CDR1 SGHRS and CDR2 YFSETQ come from the germline V gene. CDR3 loop: CASSISGAYEQFF. The CDR3 region has the DNA TGCGCCAGCAGCATATCGGGGGCCTACGAGCAGTTCTTC.